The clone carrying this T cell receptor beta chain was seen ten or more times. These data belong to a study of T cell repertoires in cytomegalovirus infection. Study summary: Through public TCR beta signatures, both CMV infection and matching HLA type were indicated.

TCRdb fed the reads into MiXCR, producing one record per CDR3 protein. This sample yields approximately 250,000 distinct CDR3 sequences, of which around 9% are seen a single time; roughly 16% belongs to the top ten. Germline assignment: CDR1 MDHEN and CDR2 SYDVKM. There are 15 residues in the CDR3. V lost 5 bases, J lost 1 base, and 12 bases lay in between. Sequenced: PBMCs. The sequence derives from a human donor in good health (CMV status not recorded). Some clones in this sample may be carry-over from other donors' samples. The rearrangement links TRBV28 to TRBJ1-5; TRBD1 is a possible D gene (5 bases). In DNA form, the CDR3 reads TGTGCCAGCAGTCGGGACCGCCAGAGCAATCAGCCCCAGCATTTT. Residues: CASSRDRQSNQPQHF.